The following is a TCR beta chain sequence with its context. This entry is derived from a study of blood T cell repertoires in COVID-19. Study information: Sources were T cells, B-cell-depleted T cells, or PBMCs; the material itself was cDNA or gDNA.

Authors' analysis steps: Nucleated cell counts were estimated from reference gene primer amplification. The data were produced by immunoSEQ multiplex PCR, yet TCRdb's version contains in-frame clones alone and is incomplete. V, J and clone size were drawn from that table, and D and trimming were deduced from the DNA. The sample carries 200,000 to 250,000 clones, approximately 90% recorded once. The sample taken for sequencing was peripheral blood. This clonotype was sampled from a man over 45 with acute or convalescent COVID-19.

The CDR3 coding sequence is TGTGCCAGCAGCTTAACCCGGACAGGGGCGAACACTGAAGCTTTCTTT. As protein: CASSLTRTGANTEAFF. The rearrangement links TRBV7-3 to TRBJ1-1, with 9 bases identical to TRBD1. The CDR3 loop spans 16 amino acids. Trimming removed 0 bases from V and 1 base from J; junction bases left unmatched: 3. The germline V gene has CDR1 SGHTA and CDR2 FQGTGA.